The 29 T cell receptor beta chains below all came from one sample that was sequenced in a study of cytomegalovirus exposure and HLA in healthy donors. The data were produced by immunoSEQ multiplex PCR, yet TCRdb's version contains in-frame clones alone and is incomplete. The sample shows 85,000 to 130,000 clones, about 87% of them seen only once. The sequenced sample consisted of PBMCs. Source of these receptors: a woman between 18 and 29 years old in good health and CMV-seropositive.

The chain couples TRBV6-6 to TRBJ2-5; 12 bases fit TRBD2. Per germline, CDR1 MNHNY and CDR2 SVGAGI (reference sequence). Trimming removed 5 bases from V and 3 bases from J; junction bases left unmatched: 1. The CDR3 runs 14 residues. CDR3 amino acids: CASSRLAGEETQYF. The DNA for the CDR3 is TGTGCCAGCAGTCGACTAGCGGGGGAAGAGACCCAGTACTTC.

V usage is TRBV25-1 and J usage is TRBJ1-6; the match to TRBD1 covers 7 bases. Germline V gene sequence: CDR1 MGHDK, CDR2 SYGVNS. Germline trimming cut 6 bases from V and 5 bases from J; bases unmatched to any gene: 7. This CDR3 has 15 residues. CDR3 in amino acids: CASSAGTVNNSPLHF. CDR3 in DNA: TGTGCCAGCAGCGCGGGGACAGTTAATAATTCACCCCTCCACTTT.

The chain links TRBV10-3 to TRBJ1-1; 7 positions match TRBD1. The V gene's germline CDR1 is ENHRY and CDR2 SYGVKD. The CDR3 consists of 15 residues. V was clipped by 4 bases and J by 1 base; unmatched bases: 6. Here the CDR3 DNA reads TGTGCCATCAGTGGTGAGACAGGGACGAACACTGAAGCTTTCTTT. It yields the protein CAISGETGTNTEAFF.

Only a few counts were recorded for this clone. In DNA, the CDR3 is TGTGCCAGCAGCGTCAGGGGCACCTTCTACGAGCAGTACGTC. It yields the protein CASSVRGTFYEQYV. The chain carries TRBV7-8 and TRBJ2-7, with D possibly being TRBD1 (6 bases). V dropped 5 bases and J dropped 3 bases, with 14 bases sitting between them. Germline CDR1 is SGHVS and CDR2 is FQNEAQ. This CDR3 has 14 amino acids.

The DNA of the CDR3 is TGCAGCGTTACAGGGTGGAAAGGGGTCGGTGGTGAGCAGTTCTTC. Its translation: CSVTGWKGVGGEQFF. V usage is TRBV29-1 and J usage is TRBJ2-1; D is perhaps TRBD1 (6 bases). The V gene lost 5 bases and the J gene lost 9 bases, with 23 bases spanning the gap. Germline CDR1 SQVTM, CDR2 ANQGSEA. There are 15 residues in the CDR3.

The table lists this clone with a count of one. J is TRBJ1-1 and V is TRBV28; TRBD1 matches at 8 bases. The CDR3 sequence is 13 residues long. After removal of 5 bases from V and 6 bases from J, the junction contained 5 bases not matched to a gene. CDR1 and CDR2 (germline): MDHEN, SYDVKM. For the CDR3, the DNA is TGTGCCAGCAGTGTACAGGGGGGAGCTGAAGCTTTCTTT. Translating it yields CASSVQGGAEAFF.

The chain combines TRBV7-9 with TRBJ2-5; D is uncertain. V lost 6 bases and J lost 9, with 20 bases in between. Germline lookup yields CDR1 SEHNR and CDR2 FQNEAQ (reference sequence). The CDR3 contains 14 residues. For the CDR3, the DNA is TGTGCCAGCAGTACTGTGGGCGCCCCCGAGTCCCAGTACTTC. Its protein is CASSTVGAPESQYF. Using reference TRBV7-9 and TRBJ2-5 for the parts outside the CDR3, the full variable domain is DTGVSQNPRHKITKRGQNVTFRCDPISEHNRLYWYRQTLGQGPEFLTYFQNEAQLEKSRLLSDRFSAERPKGSFSTLEIQRTEQGDSAMYLCASSTVGAPESQYFGPGTRLLVL.

This clone was seen once. This chain joins TRBV19 and TRBJ1-5; D uncertain. This CDR3 region has 15 residues. V was shortened by 6 bases and J by 0 bases, with 12 bases between the two germline ends. Germline CDR1 is LNHDA and CDR2 is SQIVND (reference sequence). The CDR3 reads CASRGSLISNQPQHF. DNA of the CDR3: TGTGCCAGTAGGGGCAGCCTTATTAGCAATCAGCCCCAGCATTTT.

The gene calls are TRBV7-9 and TRBJ2-7; possibly TRBD1 for D (6 bases). There are 12 residues in the CDR3. V was pared by 4 bases and J by 5 bases, with 9 bases between. Germline V CDR1 and CDR2: SEHNR, FQNEAQ (reference sequence). CDR3 sequence reads: CASSSSGDEQYV. CDR3 DNA sequence: TGTGCCAGCAGCTCATCAGGGGACGAGCAGTACGTC.

This chain links TRBV28 with TRBJ2-2; 16 nucleotides line up with TRBD2. There are 18 residues in the CDR3. After removal of 8 bases from V and 5 bases from J, the junction contained 11 bases not matched to a gene. Germline lookup yields CDR1 MDHEN and CDR2 SYDVKM. The CDR3 nucleotides are TGTGCCAGCTCCGGGACTAGCGGGGGGGGGATGTGGACCGGGGAGCTGTTTTTT. Protein: CASSGTSGGGMWTGELFF.

The chain uses TRBV18 and TRBJ2-5, with D maybe TRBD1 (6 bases). V was cut by 3 bases and J by 5 bases, with 10 bases left in between. The CDR3 has 13 residues. Per the germline V gene, CDR1 is KGHSH and CDR2 is LQKENI. The CDR3 DNA reads as TGTGCCAGCTCACCTACAGGGCAGGAGACCCAGTACTTC. Amino acid sequence: CASSPTGQETQYF.

This rearrangement joins TRBV28 to TRBJ2-2; D is ambiguous. The V end was cut by 3 bases, the J end by 6 bases, with 14 bases between. The CDR3 totals 15 residues. Germline assignment: CDR1 MDHEN and CDR2 SYDVKM. In DNA, the CDR3 is TGTGCCAGCAGTTTGGTTAGTAGTCGCCCCGGGGAGCTGTTTTTT. This encodes CASSLVSSRPGELFF.

The J gene is TRBJ1-5, the V gene TRBV28, with D maybe TRBD1 (5 bases). This CDR3 is built from 17 residues. The V and J ends lost 4 bases and 0 bases respectively, with 16 bases between them. CDR1 and CDR2 (germline): MDHEN, SYDVKM. The CDR3 DNA follows: TGTGCCAGCAGTTCCCCGGTGGGGGGGGTTAGCAATCAGCCCCAGCATTTT. Translation gives CASSSPVGGVSNQPQHF.

The chain recombines TRBV2 with TRBJ2-2; 11 nucleotides align to TRBD1. The CDR3 sequence is 16 residues long. The V segment lost 4 bases and the J segment 7 bases; nucleotides outside the gene matches: 8. From germline, CDR1 is SNHLY and CDR2 FYNNEI. CDR3 coding DNA: TGTGCCAGCAGTGGCTTCGGACAGGGGGCCGTCGGGGAGCTGTTTTTT. Translation gives CASSGFGQGAVGELFF. The full variable domain, with the rest looked up from reference TRBV2 and TRBJ2-2, is EPEVTQTPSHQVTQMGQEVILRCVPISNHLYFYWYRQILGQKVEFLVSFYNNEISEKSEIFDDQFSVERPDGSNFTLKIRSTKLEDSAMYFCASSGFGQGAVGELFFGEGSRLTVL.

This chain links TRBV4-2 with TRBJ2-5; 10 bases match TRBD2. CDR3 size: 16 residues. The J segment lost 4 bases and the V segment lost 4 bases, leaving 9 bases of the junction unmatched. Germline CDR1 is LGHNA and CDR2 is YNFKEQ. In DNA, the CDR3 is TGTGCCAGCAGCCTTGCAGCGGGGGGGCAAGCAGAGACCCAGTACTTC. Its protein product is CASSLAAGGQAETQYF.

The gene calls are TRBV19 and TRBJ1-6; TRBD1 aligns across 9 bases. From germline, CDR1 is LNHDA and CDR2 SQIVND (reference sequence). The CDR3 has 16 residues. Trimming removed 2 bases from V and 2 bases from J; junction bases left unmatched: 1. In DNA, the CDR3 is TGTGCCAGTAGTATAAGGACAGGGGCCTATAATTCACCCCTCCACTTT. This sequence encodes CASSIRTGAYNSPLHF.

The CDR3 reads CASRSLSNTGELFF. The CDR3 bases are TGTGCCAGCAGATCTCTCTCGAACACCGGGGAGCTGTTTTTT. The chain couples TRBV2 to TRBJ2-2, with no clear D. This CDR3 comprises 14 residues. V lost 6 bases and J lost 0, with 8 bases in between. The germline V gene has CDR1 SNHLY and CDR2 FYNNEI.

The chain uses TRBV28 and TRBJ2-3; 8 nucleotides match TRBD2. Germline CDR1 MDHEN, CDR2 SYDVKM. The CDR3 totals 14 residues. Trimming at V came to 8 bases and at J to 0 bases, leaving 4 bases not matched to a gene. In DNA form, the CDR3 reads TGTGCCAGCGGTAAGCGGGGGAGCACAGATACGCAGTATTTT. This encodes CASGKRGSTDTQYF.

This CDR3 is CASRPGTNQETQYF. The CDR3 DNA reads as TGTGCCAGCAGGCCCGGGACTAACCAAGAGACCCAGTACTTC. The chain combines TRBV27 with TRBJ2-5; 7 nucleotides match TRBD2. CDR1 and CDR2 (germline): MNHEY, SMNVEV (reference sequence). J gave up 0 bases and V 6 bases, and 4 bases lay outside the gene matches. The CDR3 has 14 amino acids.

J is TRBJ2-2 and V is TRBV6-1; 8 bases fit TRBD2. Germline V gene data show CDR1 as MNHNS and CDR2 as SASEGT. The CDR3 length is 15 residues. Trimming cost V 6 bases and J 4 bases; bases outside gene matches: 7. The CDR3 region has the DNA TGTGCCAGCAGCTCGGGACTAGTGATCACCGGGGAGCTGTTTTTT. It encodes CASSSGLVITGELFF.

The gene calls are TRBV7-2 and TRBJ1-2, with TRBD1 matching 9 bases. Germline V CDR1 and CDR2: SGHTA, FQGNSA. This CDR3 is built from 14 residues. The ends lost 6 bases at V and 5 bases at J; junction bases unmatched: 7. The DNA for the CDR3 is TGTGCCAGCAGAAAACAGGGGGCCAGGTATGGCTACACCTTC. Translation: CASRKQGARYGYTF.

In the case of this clone: The same CDR3 also results from other DNA sequences found in this sample. This chain links TRBV6-5 with TRBJ2-7, with D possibly matching TRBD2 (5 bases). Germline-derived CDR1 and CDR2 are MNHEY and SVGAGI. The CDR3 extends over 14 amino acids. Trimming removed 0 bases at V and 2 bases at J, with 8 bases between. CDR3 sequence (DNA): TGTGCCAGCAGTTACTCTCGGGGAGCCTACGAGCAGTACGTC. Residues: CASSYSRGAYEQYV.

The CDR3: CASSLVGAPEAFF. CDR3 sequence (DNA): TGCGCCAGCAGCTTGGTAGGGGCCCCTGAAGCTTTCTTT. The chain carries TRBV5-1 and TRBJ1-1, with D perhaps TRBD1 (5 bases). This CDR3 comprises 13 residues. Looked up from germline, CDR1 is SGHRS and CDR2 is YFSETQ. Trimming removed 0 bases from V and 6 bases from J, with 9 bases in between.

The chain employs TRBV28 and TRBJ2-7; the match to TRBD2 covers 12 bases. V was clipped by 5 bases and J by 2 bases; unmatched bases: 7. This CDR3 comprises 16 residues. Germline lookup yields CDR1 MDHEN and CDR2 SYDVKM. As DNA, the CDR3 is TGTGCCAGCAGTAAACTAGCGGGGGGCACGACCTACGAGCAGTACTTC. Translated: CASSKLAGGTTYEQYF.

The chain combines TRBV4-1 with TRBJ2-3; D is unclear. The CDR3 is 16 residues long. Per germline, CDR1 MGHRA and CDR2 YSYEKL. Trimming left V 6 bases short and J 0 bases short, with 16 bases between. The CDR3, as DNA: TGCGCCAGCAGGGGCGACGGATTCTTTAGCACAGATACGCAGTATTTT. It codes for CASRGDGFFSTDTQYF.

The chain combines TRBV2 with TRBJ2-7; D is unclear. The CDR3 length is 11 residues. Germline V gives CDR1 SNHLY, CDR2 FYNNEI. Trimming took 6 bases from V and 1 from J, leaving 4 bases between them. In DNA, the CDR3 is TGTGCCAGCAGCGTGTCCTACGAGCAGTACTTC. Its translation: CASSVSYEQYF.

The rearrangement links TRBV4-3 to TRBJ1-2; 9 bases fit TRBD1. CDR3 size: 16 residues. Losses at the gene ends were 2 bases for V and 1 base for J; bases not matched to a gene: 5. Germline assignment: CDR1 LGHNA and CDR2 YSLEER. In nucleotides, the CDR3 is TGCGCCAGCAGCCAAACCGGGACAGGGTTTAACTATGGCTACACCTTC. Translating it yields CASSQTGTGFNYGYTF.

The chain couples TRBV18 to TRBJ1-5; D is perhaps TRBD1 (6 bases). Looked up from germline, CDR1 is KGHSH and CDR2 is LQKENI. Trimming cost V 3 bases and J 2 bases, with 8 bases left between them. The CDR3 is 14 residues long. In nucleotides, the CDR3 is TGTGCCAGCTCACCTTCAGGGGGCAATCAGCCCCAGCATTTT. This gives the protein CASSPSGGNQPQHF.

The J gene is TRBJ2-5, the V gene TRBV27; 8 positions agree with TRBD1. The J call is in doubt because the DNA end fits TRBJ2-7 better. CDR1 MNHEY and CDR2 SMNVEV come from the germline V gene (reference sequence). This CDR3 is built from 13 residues. CDR3: CASSFDRGYEQYF. The CDR3 bases are TGTGCCAGCAGTTTCGACAGGGGTTACGAGCAGTACTTC.